Sequencing of this T cell receptor (beta chain) was carried out in a study of blood T cells in healthy people across ages. Study-wide points: Roughly linear declines in TCR beta diversity per million T cells occurred with age.

Each sample yielded at least 6.5 million isolated PBMCs. With regard to this clonotype: The antigen is not known.

CDR1 is LGHNT, CDR2 FRNRAP, per germline. Trimming cost V 1 base and J 5 bases; bases outside gene matches: 10. The CDR3 contains 16 residues. A sample-barcoded 5' primer and a J-beta primer mix were used in a second PCR of roughly 7 to 11 cycles. Each sample provided no less than 2.5 million CDR3-containing paired-end reads. TCRdb itself ran the 5' RACE reads through MiXCR, one entry per CDR3 protein. The sample holds 540,000 or so distinct CDR3 sequences, approximately 25% seen once. The sequencing input was blood. This TCR derives from a woman aged 70-85 years in good health. The chain has TRBV12-5 and TRBJ2-5; 7 nucleotides line up with TRBD1. CDR3: CASGLGGQSGRETQYF. CDR3 DNA: TGTGCTAGTGGTTTGGGGGGACAGAGCGGCCGGGAGACCCAGTACTTC.